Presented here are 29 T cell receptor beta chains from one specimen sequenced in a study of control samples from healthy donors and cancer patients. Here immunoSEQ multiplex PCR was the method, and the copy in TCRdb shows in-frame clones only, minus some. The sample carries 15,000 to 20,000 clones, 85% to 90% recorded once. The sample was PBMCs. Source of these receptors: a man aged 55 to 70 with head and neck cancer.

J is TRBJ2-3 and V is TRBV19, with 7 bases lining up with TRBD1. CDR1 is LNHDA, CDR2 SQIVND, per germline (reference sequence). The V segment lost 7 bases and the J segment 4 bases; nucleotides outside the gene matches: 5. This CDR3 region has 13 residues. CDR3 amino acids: CASNRGGADTQYF. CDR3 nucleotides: TGTGCCAGTAACAGGGGCGGCGCAGATACGCAGTATTTT.

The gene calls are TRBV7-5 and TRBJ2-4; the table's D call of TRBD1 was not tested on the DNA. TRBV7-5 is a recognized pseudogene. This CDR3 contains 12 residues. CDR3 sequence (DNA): TGTGTCAGAAGCCGGGACAGGGTCGTTCAGTACTTC. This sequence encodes CVRSRDRVVQYF.

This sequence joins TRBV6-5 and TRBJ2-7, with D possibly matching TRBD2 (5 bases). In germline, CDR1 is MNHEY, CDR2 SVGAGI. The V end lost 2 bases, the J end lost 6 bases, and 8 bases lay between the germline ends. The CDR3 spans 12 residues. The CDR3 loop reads CASSYIAGEQYF. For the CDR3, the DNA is TGTGCCAGCAGTTACATCGCGGGCGAGCAGTACTTC.

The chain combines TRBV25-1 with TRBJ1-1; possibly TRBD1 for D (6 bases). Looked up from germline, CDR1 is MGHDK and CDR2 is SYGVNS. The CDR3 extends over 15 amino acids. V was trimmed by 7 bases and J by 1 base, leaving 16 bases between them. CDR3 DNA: TGTGCCAGCACCGACGGGGGGCTGGGGAACACTGAAGCTTTCTTT. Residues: CASTDGGLGNTEAFF.

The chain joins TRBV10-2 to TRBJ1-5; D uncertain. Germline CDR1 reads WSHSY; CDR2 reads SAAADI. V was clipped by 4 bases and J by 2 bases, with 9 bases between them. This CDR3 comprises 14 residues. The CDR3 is CASSGLGGNQPQHF. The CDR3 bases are TGCGCCAGCAGTGGTTTGGGTGGCAATCAGCCCCAGCATTTT.

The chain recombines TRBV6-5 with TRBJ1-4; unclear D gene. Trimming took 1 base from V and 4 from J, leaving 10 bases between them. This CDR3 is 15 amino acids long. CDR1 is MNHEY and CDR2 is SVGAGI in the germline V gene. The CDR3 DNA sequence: TGTGCCAGCAGTTACTTGTCTACGGGTAATGAAAAACTGTTTTTT. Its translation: CASSYLSTGNEKLFF.

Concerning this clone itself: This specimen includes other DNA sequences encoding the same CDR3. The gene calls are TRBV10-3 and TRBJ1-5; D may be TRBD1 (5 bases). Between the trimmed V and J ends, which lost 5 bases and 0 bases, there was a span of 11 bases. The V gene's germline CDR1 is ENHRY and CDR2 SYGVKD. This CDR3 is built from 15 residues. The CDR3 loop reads CAISQGFGSNQPQHF. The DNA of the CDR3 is TGTGCCATCAGTCAGGGATTTGGTAGCAATCAGCCCCAGCATTTT.

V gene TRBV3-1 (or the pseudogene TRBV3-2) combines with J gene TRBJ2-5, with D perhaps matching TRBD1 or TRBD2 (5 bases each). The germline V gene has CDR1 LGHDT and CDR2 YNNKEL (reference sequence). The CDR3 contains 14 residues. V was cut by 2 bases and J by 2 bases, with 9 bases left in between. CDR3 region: CASSQYGAQETQYF. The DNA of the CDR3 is TGTGCCAGCAGCCAATACGGGGCACAAGAGACCCAGTACTTC.

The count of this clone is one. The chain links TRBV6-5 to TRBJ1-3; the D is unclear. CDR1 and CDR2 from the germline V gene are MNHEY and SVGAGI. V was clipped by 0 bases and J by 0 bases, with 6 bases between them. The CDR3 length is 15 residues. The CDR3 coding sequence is TGTGCCAGCAGTTACTCCGGGGTCTCTGGAAACACCATATATTTT. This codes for CASSYSGVSGNTIYF.

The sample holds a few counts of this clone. CDR3: CASCRRAGTYEQYF. The DNA of the CDR3 is TGTGCCAGCTGTAGGAGGGCAGGGACCTACGAGCAGTACTTC. The chain recombines TRBV6-5 with TRBJ2-7; tentative D call: TRBD2 (6 bases). The CDR3 contains 14 residues. Germline-derived CDR1 and CDR2 are MNHEY and SVGAGI. V was pared by 8 bases and J by 2 bases, with 16 bases between.

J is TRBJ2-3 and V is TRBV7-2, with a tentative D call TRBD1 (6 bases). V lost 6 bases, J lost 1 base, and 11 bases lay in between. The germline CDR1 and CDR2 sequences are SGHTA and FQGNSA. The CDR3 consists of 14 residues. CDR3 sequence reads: CASRTGSRTDTQYF. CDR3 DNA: TGTGCCAGCAGGACAGGATCCCGCACAGATACGCAGTATTTT. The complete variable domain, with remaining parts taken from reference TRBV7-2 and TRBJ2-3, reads GAGVSQSPSNKVTEKGKDVELRCDPISGHTALYWYRQSLGQGLEFLIYFQGNSAPDKSGLPSDRFSAERTGGSVSTLTIQRTQQEDSAVYLCASRTGSRTDTQYFGPGTRLTVL.

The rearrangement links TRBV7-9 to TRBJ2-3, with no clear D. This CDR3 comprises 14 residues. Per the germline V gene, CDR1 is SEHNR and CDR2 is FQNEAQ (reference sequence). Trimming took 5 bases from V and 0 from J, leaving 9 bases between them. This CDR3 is CASSPGLSTDTQYF. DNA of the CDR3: TGTGCCAGCAGCCCAGGTCTTAGCACAGATACGCAGTATTTT.

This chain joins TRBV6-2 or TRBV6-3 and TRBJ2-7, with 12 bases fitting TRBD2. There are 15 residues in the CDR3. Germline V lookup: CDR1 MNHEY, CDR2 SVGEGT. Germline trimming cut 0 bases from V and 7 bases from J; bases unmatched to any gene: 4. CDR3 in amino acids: CASSYSTSGGREQYF. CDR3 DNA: TGTGCCAGCAGTTACTCGACTAGCGGGGGCAGGGAGCAGTACTTC.

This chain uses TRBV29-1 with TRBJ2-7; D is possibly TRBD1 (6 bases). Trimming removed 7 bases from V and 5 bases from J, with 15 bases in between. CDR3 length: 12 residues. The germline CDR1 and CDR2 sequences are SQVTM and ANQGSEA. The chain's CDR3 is CSATGLRDEQYF. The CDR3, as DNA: TGCAGCGCAACAGGGTTAAGGGACGAGCAGTACTTC.

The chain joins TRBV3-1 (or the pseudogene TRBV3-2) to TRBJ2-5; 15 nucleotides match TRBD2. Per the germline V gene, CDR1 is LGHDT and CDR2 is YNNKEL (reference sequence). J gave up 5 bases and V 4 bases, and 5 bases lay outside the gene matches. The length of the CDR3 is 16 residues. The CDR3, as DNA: TGTGCCAGCAGCCCCGGGACTAGCGGGGGGCGGGAGACCCAGTACTTC. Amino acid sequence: CASSPGTSGGRETQYF.

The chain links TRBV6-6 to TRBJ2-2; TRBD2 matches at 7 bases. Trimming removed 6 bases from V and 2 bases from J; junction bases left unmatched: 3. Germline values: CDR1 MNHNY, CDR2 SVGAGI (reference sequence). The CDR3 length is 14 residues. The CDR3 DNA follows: TGTGCCAGCAGCGGCGGGGGAAACACCGGGGAGCTGTTTTTT. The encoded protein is CASSGGGNTGELFF.

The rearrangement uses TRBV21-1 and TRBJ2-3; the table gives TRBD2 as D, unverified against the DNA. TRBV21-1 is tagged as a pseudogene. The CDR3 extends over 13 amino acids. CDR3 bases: TGTGCCCCGGAGGCCTTTAGCACAGATACGCAGTATTTT. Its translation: CAPEAFSTDTQYF.

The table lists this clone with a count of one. The CDR3 loop reads CASSFRTDRTGELFF. The CDR3, as DNA: TGTGCCAGCAGCTTCCGGACAGACCGCACCGGGGAGCTGTTTTTT. The chain employs TRBV3-1 (or the pseudogene TRBV3-2) and TRBJ2-2; D perhaps matches TRBD1 (6 bases). Germline V gene lookup returns CDR1 LGHDT and CDR2 YNNKEL (reference sequence). The CDR3 totals 15 residues. Between the trimmed V and J ends, which lost 5 bases and 4 bases, there was a span of 14 bases.

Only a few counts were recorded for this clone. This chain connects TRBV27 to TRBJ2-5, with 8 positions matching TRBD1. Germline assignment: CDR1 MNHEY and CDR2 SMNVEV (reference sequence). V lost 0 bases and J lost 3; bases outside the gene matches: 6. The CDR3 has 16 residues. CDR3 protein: CASSLSSAGGEETQYF. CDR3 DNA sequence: TGTGCCAGCAGTTTATCGTCGGCAGGGGGCGAAGAGACCCAGTACTTC.

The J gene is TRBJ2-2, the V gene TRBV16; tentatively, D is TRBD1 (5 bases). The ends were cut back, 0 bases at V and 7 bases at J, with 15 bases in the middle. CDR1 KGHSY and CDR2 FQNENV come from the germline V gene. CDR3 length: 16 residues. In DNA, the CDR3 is TGTGCCAGCAGCCAATCGCCAGGGCAGGGCTACGGGGAGCTGTTTTTT. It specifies CASSQSPGQGYGELFF.

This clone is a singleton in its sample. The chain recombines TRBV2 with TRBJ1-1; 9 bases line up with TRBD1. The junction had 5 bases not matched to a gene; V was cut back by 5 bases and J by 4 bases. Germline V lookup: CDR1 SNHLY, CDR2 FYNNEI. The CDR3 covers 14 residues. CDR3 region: CASSYTGGGTEAFF. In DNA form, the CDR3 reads TGTGCCAGCAGTTATACAGGGGGCGGCACTGAAGCTTTCTTT. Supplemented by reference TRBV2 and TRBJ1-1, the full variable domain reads EPEVTQTPSHQVTQMGQEVILRCVPISNHLYFYWYRQILGQKVEFLVSFYNNEISEKSEIFDDQFSVERPDGSNFTLKIRSTKLEDSAMYFCASSYTGGGTEAFFGQGTRLTVV.

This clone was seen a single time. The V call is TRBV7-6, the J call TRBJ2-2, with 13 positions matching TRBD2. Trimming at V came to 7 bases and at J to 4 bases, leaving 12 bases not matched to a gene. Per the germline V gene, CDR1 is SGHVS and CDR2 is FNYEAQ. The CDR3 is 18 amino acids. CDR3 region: CASIRGLAGPAGTGELFF. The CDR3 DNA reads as TGTGCCAGCATTAGGGGACTAGCGGGACCCGCAGGCACCGGGGAGCTGTTTTTT.

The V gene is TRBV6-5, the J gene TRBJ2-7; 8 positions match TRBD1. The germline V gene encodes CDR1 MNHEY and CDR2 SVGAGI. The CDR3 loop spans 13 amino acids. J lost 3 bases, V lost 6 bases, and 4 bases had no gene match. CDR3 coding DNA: TGTGCCAGCAGAGGACAGGGTCTCTACGAGCAGTACTTC. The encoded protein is CASRGQGLYEQYF.

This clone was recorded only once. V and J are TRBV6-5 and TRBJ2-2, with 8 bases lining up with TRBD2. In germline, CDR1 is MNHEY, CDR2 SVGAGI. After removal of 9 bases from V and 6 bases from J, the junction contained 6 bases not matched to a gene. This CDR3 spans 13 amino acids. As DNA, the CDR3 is TGTGCCAGTGCAACTAGCGGTGCCGGGGAGCTGTTTTTT. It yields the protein CASATSGAGELFF.

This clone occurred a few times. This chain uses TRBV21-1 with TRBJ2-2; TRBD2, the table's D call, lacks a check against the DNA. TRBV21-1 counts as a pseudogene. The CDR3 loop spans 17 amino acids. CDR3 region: CASSKDRLAGNTGELFF. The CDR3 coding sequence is TGTGCCAGCAGCAAGGACAGACTAGCGGGGAACACCGGGGAGCTGTTTTTT.

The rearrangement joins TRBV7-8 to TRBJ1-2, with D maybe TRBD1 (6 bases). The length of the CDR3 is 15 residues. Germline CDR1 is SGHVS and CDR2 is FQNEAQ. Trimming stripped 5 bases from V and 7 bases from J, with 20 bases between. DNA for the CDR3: TGTGCCAGCAGCCTAGGGGTTCGGGGGGCGCTTGGCTACACCTTC. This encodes CASSLGVRGALGYTF.

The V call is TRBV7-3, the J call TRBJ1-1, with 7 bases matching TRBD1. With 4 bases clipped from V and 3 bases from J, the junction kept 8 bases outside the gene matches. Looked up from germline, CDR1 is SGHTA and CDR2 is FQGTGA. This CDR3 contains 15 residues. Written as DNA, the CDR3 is TGTGCCAGCAGCTCCACCGCACAGGGGTACACTGAAGCTTTCTTT. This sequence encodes CASSSTAQGYTEAFF. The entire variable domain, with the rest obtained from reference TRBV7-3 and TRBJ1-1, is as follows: GAGVSQTPSNKVTEKGKYVELRCDPISGHTALYWYRQSLGQGPEFLIYFQGTGAADDSGLPNDRFFAVRPEGSVSTLKIQRTERGDSAVYLCASSSTAQGYTEAFFGQGTRLTVV.

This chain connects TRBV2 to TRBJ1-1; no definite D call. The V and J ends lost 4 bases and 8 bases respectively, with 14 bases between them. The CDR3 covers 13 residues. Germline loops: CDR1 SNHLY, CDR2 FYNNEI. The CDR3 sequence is CASSVDGPTEAFF. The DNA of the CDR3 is TGTGCCAGCAGTGTTGACGGACCAACCGAAGCTTTCTTT.

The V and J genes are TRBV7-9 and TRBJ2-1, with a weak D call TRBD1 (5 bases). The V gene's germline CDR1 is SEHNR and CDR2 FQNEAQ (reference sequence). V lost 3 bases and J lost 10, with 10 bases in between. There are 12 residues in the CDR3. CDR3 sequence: CASSFSGHEQFF. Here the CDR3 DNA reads TGTGCCAGCAGCTTCTCAGGGCACGAGCAGTTCTTC.